A selection of T cell receptor beta chains follows, all from one sample in a study of blood T cell repertoires in COVID-19. TCRdb keeps only in-frame clones here, not all; method: immunoSEQ multiplex PCR. The sample yields 25,000 to 30,000 clones, around four fifths seen once. Specimen: peripheral blood. Receptors were obtained from a man between 65 and 79 years old with acute or convalescent COVID-19. Both conserved end residues are trimmed from each CDR3. A D gene is named only where the DNA matches it firmly.

. | TRBV4-3 | 14 | ASSLETGTTLAPLH
TRBD2 | TRBV10-3 | 12 | AISTAGGNNEQF
TRBD1 | TRBV5-4 | 15 | ASSSRPGQGDAGAQY
TRBD2 | TRBV9 | 13 | ASSQSGGDYNEQF
. | TRBV5-1 | 15 | ASSWGGDSLLVHEQF
TRBD1 | TRBV7-2 | 12 | ASSSNRGGEKLF
. | TRBV19 | 10 | ASRVPLSGYT
. | TRBV4-1 | 14 | ASSPGAIGVNTEAF
TRBD2 | TRBV9 | 16 | ASSVVPSTSGVQETQY
. | TRBV28 | 14 | ASRRSGTRTNQPQH
TRBD2 | TRBV6-5 | 11 | ASRQAGGETQY
. | TRBV11-3 | 12 | ASSSSGSDTEAF
TRBD1 | TRBV18 | 13 | ASSLMGQGQETQY
. | TRBV7-8 | 11 | ASSLMRTYEQY
. | TRBV10-3 | 12 | AISDPTGTGELF
TRBD1 | TRBV29-1 | 10 | SGSRQGGGYT
TRBD1 | TRBV19 | 12 | ASREQGRGYGYT
TRBD1 | TRBV4-1 | 13 | ASSQGQVVSNEQF
TRBD2 | TRBV7-3 | 13 | ASSLSGSFSGELF
TRBD2 | TRBV5-1 | 14 | ASSRRWAGGGDEQF
. | TRBV28 | 12 | ASSFRVGANVLT
TRBD2 | TRBV28 | 13 | ASSLRGGSEREQF
TRBD1 | TRBV18 | 14 | ASSLNPGQGAGELF
TRBD1 | TRBV18 | 13 | ASSPGGQGAHEQY
. | TRBV6-2/TRBV6-3 | 10 | ASSYSRETQY
TRBD2 | TRBV19 | 13 | ASSTQAGGRYEQY
TRBD2 | TRBV7-9 | 15 | ASSLVGSSGGSYEQY
. | TRBV4-1 | 13 | ASSQDDLERQPQH
TRBD1 | TRBV10-3 | 12 | AISTGGMSYGYT
TRBD1 | TRBV27 | 15 | ASSLAVDRMAPYEQY
TRBD1 | TRBV6-5 | 12 | ASRPRQGSYGYT
. | TRBV27 | 17 | ASGKLDKLGRATNEKLF
. | TRBV6-5 | 12 | ASRRDPTSYEQY
. | TRBV12-3/TRBV12-4 | 10 | ASSWQGYGYT
. | TRBV5-5 | 13 | ASSLEGGRGTEAF
. | TRBV9 | 9 | ASSAGDTQY
. | TRBV2 | 12 | ASRRAYNTGELF
. | TRBV12-3/TRBV12-4 | 11 | ASRIWGGTEAF